This paragraph reports one TCR beta chain. The source of the sample is a study of T-cell reconstitution after alpha-beta-depleted transplantation in children. It was with unique molecular identifiers that the TCRbeta library was prepared. TCRdb processed the PCR reads anew with MiXCR; each CDR3 protein has one entry. The data hold about 58,000 distinct CDR3 sequences, with approximately 43% observed a single time. This CDR3 spans 19 amino acids. Unmatched junction bases numbered 19, after V lost 3 bases and J lost 8 bases. Per germline, CDR1 MGHRA and CDR2 YSYEKL. Sequencing was performed on PBMCs, mostly from graft donor cells, taken 360 days after TCRalphabeta/CD19-depleted stem cell transplant. The receptor's source is a male patient between 5 and 17 years old who had a stem cell transplant for acute lymphoblastic leukemia, so the T cells may come from the graft donor. V and J are TRBV4-1 and TRBJ2-1; 10 nucleotides align to TRBD2. CDR3 region: CASSQLLAGKAGYAHEQFF. CDR3 coding DNA: TGCGCCAGCAGCCAGCTACTAGCGGGAAAGGCTGGGTACGCCCATGAGCAGTTCTTC.